This TCR beta chain was identified in a study of cytomegalovirus exposure and HLA in healthy donors. V lost 2 bases to trimming and J lost 4 bases, with 10 bases between them. This CDR3 comprises 13 residues. This PCR relied on a set of 60 Vbeta primers and 13 Jbeta primers. Only in-frame clones appear in the TCRdb table, and some are missing; sequencing was by immunoSEQ multiplex PCR. The sample consists of approximately 290,000 clones, 75% to 90% of them appearing once. What was sequenced was PBMCs. This TCR derives from a girl between 2 and 10 years old in good health and CMV-seronegative. The rearrangement uses TRBV5-3 and TRBJ2-7; D is possibly TRBD1 (6 bases). TRBV5-3 is classed as an ORF, of uncertain function. CDR3 sequence reads: CARSFRDTYEQYF. The CDR3 nucleotides read TGTGCCAGAAGCTTTCGGGACACATACGAGCAGTACTTC.